Each of the 27 T cell receptor beta chains below was sequenced from the same sample in a study of T cell changes during pregnancy in multiple sclerosis. Data came from immunoSEQ multiplex PCR; TCRdb stores just in-frame clones and leaves some out. The sample holds 40,000 or so clones, about nine tenths seen once. This specimen consisted of CD8+ T cells from peripheral blood mononuclear cells, obtained in the second trimester of pregnancy. Source of these receptors: a female donor with multiple sclerosis, enrolled in a pregnancy study.

The table lists this clone with a few counts. The chain links TRBV7-8 to TRBJ2-1; TRBD2 matches 15 bases. The V and J ends lost 1 base and 7 bases, in that order; junction bases with no gene match: 2. Per germline, CDR1 SGHVS and CDR2 FQNEAQ. This CDR3 is 16 amino acids long. In nucleotides, the CDR3 is TGTGCCAGCAGCTTAGGGACTAGCGGGAGGGGGAATGAGCAGTTCTTC. Translating gives CASSLGTSGRGNEQFF.

This clone has only one observation. This chain connects TRBV7-9 to TRBJ1-2, with D possibly matching TRBD1 (5 bases). The V end was cut by 1 base, the J end by 7 bases, with 22 bases between. Germline CDR1 is SEHNR and CDR2 is FQNEAQ (reference sequence). This CDR3 region has 17 residues. The CDR3 reads CASSLESRVGFFSGYTF. The CDR3 region has the DNA TGTGCCAGCAGCTTAGAGTCCAGGGTGGGATTTTTTTCTGGCTACACCTTC.

This chain connects TRBV13 to TRBJ1-3; no reliable D call. The V gene lost 2 bases and the J gene lost 7 bases, with 6 bases spanning the gap. Germline V gives CDR1 PRHDT, CDR2 FYEKMQ (reference sequence). The CDR3 contains 12 residues. CDR3 sequence (DNA): TGTGCCAGCAGCTTAATACAGAACACCATATATTTT. This encodes CASSLIQNTIYF.

J is TRBJ2-5 and V is TRBV11-2; D gene uncertain. CDR1 is SGHAT, CDR2 FQNNGV, per germline. The CDR3 sequence is 12 residues long. The V and J ends lost 5 bases and 2 bases respectively, with 6 bases between them. Here the CDR3 DNA reads TGTGCCAGCAGCGTAACTCAAGAGACCCAGTACTTC. It codes for CASSVTQETQYF.

This clone has only one observation. This sequence joins TRBV7-9 and TRBJ2-2; D unresolved. The V gene lost 4 bases and the J gene lost 0 bases, with 9 bases spanning the gap. CDR3 length: 15 residues. Germline V gene lookup returns CDR1 SEHNR and CDR2 FQNEAQ (reference sequence). CDR3 sequence: CASSSQSTNTGELFF. The CDR3 DNA reads as TGTGCCAGCAGCTCCCAATCCACGAACACCGGGGAGCTGTTTTTT.

The chain has TRBV19 and TRBJ1-5; D possibly corresponds to TRBD1 (6 bases). The CDR3 is 15 amino acids. Deletions cut 7 bases from V and 1 base from J, with 14 bases between. CDR1 and CDR2 (germline): LNHDA, SQIVND (reference sequence). CDR3 residues: CASTTTGRSNQPQHF. The CDR3 bases are TGTGCCAGTACTACGACAGGAAGAAGCAATCAGCCCCAGCATTTT.

J is TRBJ2-3 and V is TRBV9; a possible D gene is TRBD2 (5 bases). Looked up from germline, CDR1 is SGDLS and CDR2 is YYNGEE. V was trimmed by 4 bases and J by 2 bases, leaving 20 bases between them. The CDR3 runs to 17 residues. The CDR3 coding sequence is TGTGCCAGCAGCCCCCTCGGGTCAACGGGAACCACAGATACGCAGTATTTT. Translating gives CASSPLGSTGTTDTQYF.

This chain connects TRBV14 to TRBJ1-6; D is possibly TRBD1 (5 bases). V shed 0 bases and J shed 8 bases, with 8 bases lying between them. The CDR3 sequence is 14 residues long. Germline V CDR1 and CDR2: SGHDN, FVKESK. CDR3 loop: CASSQEGPYSPLHF. Here the CDR3 DNA reads TGTGCCAGCAGCCAAGAGGGGCCATATTCACCCCTCCACTTT.

The chain combines TRBV30 with TRBJ1-6; 8 bases match TRBD1. The CDR3 loop spans 13 amino acids. Trimming took 4 bases from V and 7 from J; bases not matched to a gene: 3. Germline-derived CDR1 and CDR2 are GTSNPN and SVGIG (reference sequence). The CDR3 bases are TGTGCCTGGACAGGGACAGGCAATTCACCCCTCCACTTT. Its protein product is CAWTGTGNSPLHF.

The rearrangement links TRBV25-1 to TRBJ1-4, with 9 positions matching TRBD1. CDR3 size: 16 residues. CDR1 and CDR2 (germline): MGHDK, SYGVNS. With V trimmed by 8 bases and J by 7 bases, 14 bases remained unmatched. The CDR3 DNA reads TGTGCCAGCTCCCCACCTCCGGACAGGGGAAGTGAAAAACTGTTTTTT. Translating it yields CASSPPPDRGSEKLFF. Full variable domain (rest looked up from reference TRBV25-1 and TRBJ1-4): EADIYQTPRYLVIGTGKKITLECSQTMGHDKMYWYQQDPGMELHLIHYSYGVNSTEKGDLSSESTVSRIRTEHFPLTLESARPSHTSQYLCASSPPPDRGSEKLFFGSGTQLSVL.

This rearrangement joins TRBV2 to TRBJ1-2; D gene uncertain. Trimming pared 6 bases from V and 5 bases from J, leaving 13 bases between. The CDR3 consists of 13 residues. The germline CDR1 and CDR2 sequences are SNHLY and FYNNEI. This CDR3 reads CASRTGILYGYTF. The CDR3 coding sequence is TGTGCCAGCAGGACCGGGATTTTGTATGGCTACACCTTC. Full variable domain (missing parts from reference TRBV2 and TRBJ1-2): EPEVTQTPSHQVTQMGQEVILRCVPISNHLYFYWYRQILGQKVEFLVSFYNNEISEKSEIFDDQFSVERPDGSNFTLKIRSTKLEDSAMYFCASRTGILYGYTFGSGTRLTVV.

The chain recombines TRBV10-3 with TRBJ2-5; tentative D call: TRBD1 (5 bases). V was pared by 10 bases and J by 2 bases, with 17 bases between. Germline V gene lookup returns CDR1 ENHRY and CDR2 SYGVKD. This CDR3 has 14 residues. CDR3 in DNA: TGTGCCAGTGGACACAGCTCGGTTCAAGAGACCCAGTACTTC. Amino acid sequence: CASGHSSVQETQYF.

The chain is built from TRBV5-4 and TRBJ1-1, with D perhaps matching TRBD1 (5 bases). With 3 bases removed from V and 4 bases from J, the gap between germline ends came to 7 bases. The CDR3 sequence is 12 residues long. The V gene's germline CDR1 is SGHNT and CDR2 YYREEE (reference sequence). CDR3 sequence (DNA): TGTGCCAGCAGCTGGGGGGTCACTGAAGCTTTCTTT. It codes for CASSWGVTEAFF.

This rearrangement joins TRBV5-4 to TRBJ2-1; D possibly corresponds to TRBD2 (5 bases). Germline V lookup: CDR1 SGHNT, CDR2 YYREEE (reference sequence). The CDR3 loop spans 14 amino acids. The V end was cut by 2 bases, the J end by 8 bases, with 14 bases between. Written as DNA, the CDR3 is TGTGCCAGCAGCTTTAGTTCTGCCGGGGATGAGCAGTTCTTC. Translating gives CASSFSSAGDEQFF.

The CDR3 coding sequence is TGTGCCAGCAGCTTGAGTCGGGGGGCGGGTCGTGGCTACACCTTC. This sequence encodes CASSLSRGAGRGYTF. This chain joins TRBV5-6 and TRBJ1-2; the D gene is possibly TRBD1 (6 bases). Germline assignment: CDR1 SGHDT and CDR2 YYEEEE. Trimming removed 1 base at V and 7 bases at J, with 17 bases between. The CDR3 spans 15 residues.

The V gene is TRBV4-1, the J gene TRBJ1-2, with unresolved D. The germline V and J ends were trimmed by 2 bases and 6 bases, with 4 bases remaining between them. The germline V gene has CDR1 MGHRA and CDR2 YSYEKL. This CDR3 spans 11 amino acids. The CDR3 reads CASSQSNGYTF. The CDR3 DNA sequence: TGCGCCAGCAGCCAAAGCAATGGCTACACCTTC.

The chain joins TRBV7-8 to TRBJ2-7; TRBD1 aligns across 8 bases. Trimming cost V 4 bases and J 2 bases; bases outside gene matches: 13. This CDR3 spans 17 amino acids. Looked up from germline, CDR1 is SGHVS and CDR2 is FQNEAQ. The CDR3 loop reads CASSWSTGVYMAYEQYF. The CDR3 nucleotides are TGTGCCAGCAGCTGGTCGACAGGGGTTTACATGGCCTACGAGCAGTACTTC. Looking up the rest from reference TRBV7-8 and TRBJ2-7 gives the full variable domain: GAGVSQSPRYKVAKRGQDVALRCDPISGHVSLFWYQQALGQGPEFLTYFQNEAQLDKSGLPSDRFFAERPEGSVSTLKIQRTQQEDSAVYLCASSWSTGVYMAYEQYFGPGTRLTVT.

This clone was recorded once. This rearrangement joins TRBV11-2 to TRBJ2-1; TRBD2 matches 10 bases. CDR1 and CDR2 (germline): SGHAT, FQNNGV. Unmatched junction bases numbered 2, after V lost 4 bases and J lost 2 bases. CDR3 size: 15 residues. CDR3 sequence: CASSSAGGPYNEQFF. CDR3 sequence (DNA): TGTGCCAGCAGCTCAGCGGGAGGGCCCTACAATGAGCAGTTCTTC. The whole variable domain, filled in from reference TRBV11-2 and TRBJ2-1, reads EAGVAQSPRYKIIEKRQSVAFWCNPISGHATLYWYQQILGQGPKLLIQFQNNGVVDDSQLPKDRFSAERLKGVDSTLKIQPAKLEDSAVYLCASSSAGGPYNEQFFGPGTRLTVL.

This clone was recorded a few times. The V call is TRBV4-1, the J call TRBJ1-5; 9 bases are a match to TRBD1. This CDR3 spans 16 amino acids. Germline values: CDR1 MGHRA, CDR2 YSYEKL. After removal of 1 base from V and 5 bases from J, the junction contained 6 bases not matched to a gene. The CDR3 region is CASSQGSGTGHQPQHF. The DNA for the CDR3 is TGCGCCAGCAGCCAAGGGAGCGGGACAGGGCATCAGCCCCAGCATTTT.

The chain recombines TRBV29-1 with TRBJ1-1, with 9 bases identical to TRBD1. J was trimmed by 8 bases and V by 4 bases; bases with no gene match: 5. This CDR3 comprises 12 residues. Per germline, CDR1 SQVTM and CDR2 ANQGSEA. The CDR3 is CSVGQQGAEAFF. The DNA for the CDR3 is TGCAGCGTTGGACAACAGGGGGCGGAAGCTTTCTTT. Variable domain in full (rest from reference TRBV29-1 and TRBJ1-1): SAVISQKPSRDICQRGTSLTIQCQVDSQVTMMFWYRQQPGQSLTLIATANQGSEATYESGFVIDKFPISRPNLTFSTLTVSNMSPEDSSIYLCSVGQQGAEAFFGQGTRLTVV.

The V call is TRBV6-1, the J call TRBJ1-5, with 10 bases aligning to TRBD1. CDR1 and CDR2 (germline): MNHNS, SASEGT. This CDR3 is built from 15 residues. J was trimmed by 4 bases and V by 8 bases; bases with no gene match: 8. CDR3 sequence (DNA): TGTGCCAGCGATCTATTGGACAGGGGGAATCAGCCCCAGCATTTT. This translates into CASDLLDRGNQPQHF.

This chain joins TRBV6-1 and TRBJ2-7, with a weak D call TRBD1 (5 bases). Per germline, CDR1 MNHNS and CDR2 SASEGT. Trimming stripped 2 bases from V and 3 bases from J, with 14 bases between. CDR3 length: 15 amino acids. The CDR3 protein is CASSEIDSPSYEQYF. DNA of the CDR3: TGTGCCAGCAGTGAAATCGACAGCCCAAGCTACGAGCAGTACTTC.

This clone was observed once. Other DNA sequences of this sample code for an identical CDR3. This chain joins TRBV27 and TRBJ2-7, with 7 bases lining up with TRBD1. After removal of 4 bases from V and 0 bases from J, the junction contained 3 bases not matched to a gene. Germline V gene data show CDR1 as MNHEY and CDR2 as SMNVEV (reference sequence). The CDR3 is 14 residues long. Written as DNA, the CDR3 is TGTGCCAGCAGTTCGACAGGGAGCTCCTACGAGCAGTACTTC. Encoded protein: CASSSTGSSYEQYF.

This rearrangement joins TRBV27 to TRBJ1-1; 7 nucleotides align to TRBD1. The trim removed 3 bases at V and 5 bases at J, leaving 9 bases unmatched. This CDR3 is 15 amino acids long. Germline V gene lookup returns CDR1 MNHEY and CDR2 SMNVEV (reference sequence). The CDR3 loop reads CASSLADRLGTEAFF. CDR3 sequence (DNA): TGTGCCAGCAGTTTGGCGGACAGGCTGGGAACTGAAGCTTTCTTT.

V and J are TRBV6-4 and TRBJ2-2; a weak D match, TRBD1 (5 bases). The length of the CDR3 is 17 residues. Trimming removed 0 bases at V and 3 bases at J, with 14 bases between. CDR1 and CDR2 (germline): MRHNA, SNTAGT. The CDR3 protein is CASSDSRQGDYTGELFF. The CDR3, as DNA: TGTGCCAGCAGTGACTCGAGGCAGGGCGATTACACCGGGGAGCTGTTTTTT.

The V and J genes are TRBV9 and TRBJ1-2; D perhaps matches TRBD1 (6 bases). Germline CDR1 and CDR2: SGDLS and YYNGEE. V was trimmed by 3 bases and J by 4 bases, leaving 22 bases between them. The CDR3 spans 17 residues. The CDR3 here is CASSAPPDQGTIYGYTF. In nucleotides, the CDR3 is TGTGCCAGCAGCGCGCCGCCCGACCAGGGGACTATCTATGGCTACACCTTC.

The gene calls are TRBV27 and TRBJ2-5; D perhaps matches TRBD1 (5 bases). This CDR3 has 14 residues. Trimming removed 6 bases from V and 1 base from J, with 12 bases in between. The germline V gene encodes CDR1 MNHEY and CDR2 SMNVEV (reference sequence). CDR3 in amino acids: CASSDVGAQETQYF. In nucleotides, the CDR3 is TGTGCCAGCAGCGACGTAGGGGCCCAAGAGACCCAGTACTTC.